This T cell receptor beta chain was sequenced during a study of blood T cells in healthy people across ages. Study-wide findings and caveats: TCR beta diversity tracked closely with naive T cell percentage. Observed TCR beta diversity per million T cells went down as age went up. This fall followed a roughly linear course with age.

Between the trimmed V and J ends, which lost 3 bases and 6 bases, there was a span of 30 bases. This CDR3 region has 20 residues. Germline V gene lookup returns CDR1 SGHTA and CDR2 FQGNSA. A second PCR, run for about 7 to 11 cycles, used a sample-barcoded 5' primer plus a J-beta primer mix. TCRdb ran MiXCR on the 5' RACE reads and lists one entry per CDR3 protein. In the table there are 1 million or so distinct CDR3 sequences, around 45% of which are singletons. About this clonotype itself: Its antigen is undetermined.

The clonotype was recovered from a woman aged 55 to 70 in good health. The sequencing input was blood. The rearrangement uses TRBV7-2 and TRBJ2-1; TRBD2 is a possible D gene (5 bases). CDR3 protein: CASSFCPKEWTLCEGNEQFF. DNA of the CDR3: TGTGCCAGCAGCTTTTGTCCTAAGGAGTGGACTCTGTGTGAAGGCAATGAGCAGTTCTTC.